The entry below gives a single TCR beta chain sequence along with its context. The antigen remains undetermined. Then a second PCR, running roughly 7 to 11 cycles, was carried out with a sample-barcoded 5' primer and a J-beta primer mix. TCRdb reprocessed the 5' RACE reads via MiXCR and lists one record per CDR3 protein. The data hold approximately 490,000 distinct CDR3 sequences, with 20% to 30% observed a single time. The length of the CDR3 is 13 residues. V was pared by 5 bases and J by 5 bases, with 5 bases of the junction left unmatched. CDR1 and CDR2 (germline): SGHVS, FNYEAQ. This record comes from a study of blood T cells in healthy people across ages. Study-wide findings and caveats: Nothing was known about donor CMV status, and this possibly confounded expanded clonotype changes.

A further study also used this sample, focusing on T cells of mothers and their children. That study adds: A few mothers and their six children, all healthy Caucasians, donated. Second-round PCR products received sample barcodes and 2-4 random nucleotides from the M1S primer. There were over 8.5 million TCR beta CDR3 reads from each mother and roughly 3 million from each child.

The chain recombines TRBV7-6 with TRBJ1-1; 7 bases line up with TRBD1. Sequencing used blood. The clonotype was recovered from a boy younger than 18 in good health. The CDR3 protein is CASSQDRETEAFF. The DNA of the CDR3 is TGTGCCAGCAGCCAAGACAGGGAGACTGAAGCTTTCTTT. The whole variable domain, remainder taken from reference TRBV7-6 and TRBJ1-1, is GAGVSQSPRYKVTKRGQDVALRCDPISGHVSLYWYRQALGQGPEFLTYFNYEAQQDKSGLPNDRFSAERPEGSISTLTIQRTEQRDSAMYRCASSQDRETEAFFGQGTRLTVV.